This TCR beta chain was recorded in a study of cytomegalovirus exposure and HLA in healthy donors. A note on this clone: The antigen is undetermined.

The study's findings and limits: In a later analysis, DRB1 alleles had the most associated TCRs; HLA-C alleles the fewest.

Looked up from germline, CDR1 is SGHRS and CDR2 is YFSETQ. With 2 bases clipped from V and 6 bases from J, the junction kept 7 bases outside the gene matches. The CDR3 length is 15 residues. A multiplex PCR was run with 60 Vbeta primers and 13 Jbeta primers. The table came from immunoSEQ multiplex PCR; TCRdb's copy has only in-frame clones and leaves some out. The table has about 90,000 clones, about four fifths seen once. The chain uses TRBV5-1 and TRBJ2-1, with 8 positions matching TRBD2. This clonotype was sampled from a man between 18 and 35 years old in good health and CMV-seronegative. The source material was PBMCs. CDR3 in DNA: TGCGCCAGCAGCTTAGGTAGCGGGACTATCAATGAGCAGTTCTTC. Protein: CASSLGSGTINEQFF.